This T cell receptor (beta chain) was observed in a study of regulatory T cells in long-lasting Graves disease. Combining iRepertoire HTBI primers with Arm-PCR of CDR3 regions, the authors built TCR beta libraries. TCRdb re-called the multiplex PCR reads with MiXCR, one entry per CDR3 protein. The profile shows about 560,000 distinct CDR3 sequences, about 16% of them singletons. Described time point: newly diagnosed GD, antithyroid drugs for less than 3 months. Preparation of the TCR library used RNA extracted from PBMCs. This clonotype came up many times. The same data also contributed to another study, on T cells in Graves' hyperthyroidism and ophthalmopathy.

The TCR was taken from a young man with Graves disease. The material was peripheral blood mononuclear cells (PBMCs), obtained at new diagnosis, from a patient treated with antithyroid drugs.

In DNA, the CDR3 is TGCAGTGCCATCGGACAGGGGGCTACGAACACTGAAGCTTTCTTT. Amino acid sequence: CSAIGQGATNTEAFF. V is TRBV20-1 and J is TRBJ1-1, with 11 bases matching TRBD1. J gave up 1 base and V 6 bases, and 7 bases lay outside the gene matches. Germline V gene lookup returns CDR1 DFQATT and CDR2 SNEGSKA (reference sequence). The CDR3 runs to 15 residues.